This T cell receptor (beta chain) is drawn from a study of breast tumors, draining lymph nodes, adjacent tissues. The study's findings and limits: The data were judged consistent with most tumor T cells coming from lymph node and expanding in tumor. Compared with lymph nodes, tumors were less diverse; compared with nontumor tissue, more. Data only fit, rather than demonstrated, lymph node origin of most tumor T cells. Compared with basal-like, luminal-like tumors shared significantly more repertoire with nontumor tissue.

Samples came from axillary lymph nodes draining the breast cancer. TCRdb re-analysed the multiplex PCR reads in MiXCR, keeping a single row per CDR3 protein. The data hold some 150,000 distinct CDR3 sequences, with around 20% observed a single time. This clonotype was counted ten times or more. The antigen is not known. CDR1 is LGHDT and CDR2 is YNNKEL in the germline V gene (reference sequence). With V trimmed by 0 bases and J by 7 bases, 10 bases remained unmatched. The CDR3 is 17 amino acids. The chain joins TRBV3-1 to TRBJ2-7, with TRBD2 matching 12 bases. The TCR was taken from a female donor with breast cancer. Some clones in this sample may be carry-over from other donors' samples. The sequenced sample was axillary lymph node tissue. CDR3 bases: TGTGCCAGCAGCCAAGATAGCGCCGCACTAGCGGGAGGTGAGCAGTACTTC. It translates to CASSQDSAALAGGEQYF.